This entry concerns a single T cell receptor (beta chain). Antigen specificity is unknown. The data stem from a study of T cell responses to AZD1222 COVID-19 vaccine. Using immunoSEQ multiplex PCR, the repertoire was profiled, and TCRdb retains in-frame clones only, with some absent. Of about 56,000 clones listed, 80% to 90% are singletons. J was trimmed by 9 bases and V by 0 bases; bases with no gene match: 13. The CDR3 contains 17 residues. Germline V gene data show CDR1 as LGHNA and CDR2 as YSLEER. Study-wide results and caveats: It should be noted that donors were predominantly white British and more often female, and clonal diversity was possibly underestimated. Spike-specific TCR breadth and depth went up after people got two AZD1222 doses.

The sample consisted of peripheral blood, taken on day 0 of AZD1222 vaccination. The genes are TRBV4-3 and TRBJ2-1, with 8 bases identical to TRBD2. The clonotype originates from an adult in good health. The CDR3 protein is CASSQDVGRATSGEQFF. The CDR3 region has the DNA TGCGCCAGCAGCCAAGATGTCGGGAGGGCGACGTCGGGTGAGCAGTTCTTC.